This T cell receptor (beta chain) is drawn from a study of beta chain features in type 1 diabetes. Study outcomes and limitations: cDNA-based sequencing might over-represent cells highly expressing TCR.

The CDR3 is 14 amino acids. Germline V CDR1 and CDR2: SGHAT, FQNNGV. Trimming took 8 bases from V and 3 from J, leaving 15 bases between them. Expressed TCRB transcripts were sequenced because the isolated RNA had all been reverse transcribed beforehand. TCRdb's copy holds only in-frame clones and misses some; the assay was immunoSEQ multiplex PCR. The sample has under 400,000 clones; approximately 15% are singletons. Comments on this clone: Its antigen is as yet unknown.

The receptor was derived from a man aged 25 to 45 in good health. The specimen sequenced was central memory CD4+ T cells from blood. This chain links TRBV11-2 with TRBJ2-3; a weak D match, TRBD2 (5 bases). CDR3 DNA: TGTGCCAGCCTCCTCGGACTTCATACAGATACGCAGTATTTT. Its translation is CASLLGLHTDTQYF.